A selection of T cell receptor beta chains follows, all from one sample in a study of beta chain bispecific antibodies for T cell cancers. No antigens are known for them. Each CDR3 protein is one row after TCRdb ran MiXCR on the 5' RACE reads. The repertoire holds several thousand distinct CDR3 sequences, with less than 2.5% as singletons. The sample in question was T cells from a healthy donor cultured with Jurkat leukemia cells, obtained from a culture containing an anti-CD19 bispecific antibody. The source is a human donor in good health. Some clones in this sample may be carry-over from other donors' samples. CDR3s include the opening cysteine and the closing phenylalanine or tryptophan. A D gene is named only where the DNA matches it firmly. Rows may omit the clone size; those that give it use once, few, many or a size class.

j_call: TRBJ1-1; clone_size: -; d_call: -; v_call: TRBV30; cdr3_nt: TGTGCCTGGAGTGCTACATGGAACACTGAAGCTTTCTTT; cdr3_aa: CAWSATWNTEAFF
j_call: TRBJ1-6; clone_size: many; d_call: -; v_call: TRBV6-5; cdr3_nt: TGTGCCAGCAGTTACTCGGATTCACCCCTCCACTTT; cdr3_aa: CASSYSDSPLHF
j_call: TRBJ1-3; clone_size: medium-sized; d_call: -; v_call: TRBV7-2; cdr3_nt: TGTGCCAGCAGTCCGTGGGGAAACACCATATATTTT; cdr3_aa: CASSPWGNTIYF
j_call: TRBJ1-2; clone_size: many; d_call: TRBD1; v_call: TRBV27; cdr3_nt: TGTGCCAGCAGACGACAGGGCCACTATGGCTACACCTTC; cdr3_aa: CASRRQGHYGYTF
j_call: TRBJ2-7; clone_size: many; d_call: -; v_call: TRBV7-9; cdr3_nt: TGTGCCAGCAGCTCAACAGTCTCCTACGAGCAGTACTTC; cdr3_aa: CASSSTVSYEQYF
j_call: TRBJ1-5; clone_size: many; d_call: TRBD1; v_call: TRBV7-9; cdr3_nt: TGTGCCAGCAGCTCCCCCGGGACAGACAATCAGCCCCAGCATTTT; cdr3_aa: CASSSPGTDNQPQHF
j_call: TRBJ2-1; clone_size: many; d_call: TRBD1; v_call: TRBV20-1; cdr3_nt: TGCAGTGCTAGGACACCGGACAGGGCGTCCAATGAGCAGTTCTTC; cdr3_aa: CSARTPDRASNEQFF
j_call: TRBJ1-2; clone_size: many; d_call: -; v_call: TRBV29-1; cdr3_nt: TGCAGCGCGTTAACACCCAGGGGAATTTACACCTTC; cdr3_aa: CSALTPRGIYTF
j_call: TRBJ1-5; clone_size: medium-sized; d_call: -; v_call: TRBV12-2; cdr3_nt: TGTGCAAGTCGCTCCCCGACAGGGGGAGGGCTTGGGTGGGATCAGCCCCAGCATTTT; cdr3_aa: CASRSPTGGGLGWDQPQHF
j_call: TRBJ2-7; clone_size: many; d_call: -; v_call: TRBV4-1; cdr3_nt: TGCGCCAGCAGCCAAGGCGGTGGCTACGAGCAGTACTTC; cdr3_aa: CASSQGGGYEQYF
j_call: TRBJ2-1; clone_size: many; d_call: -; v_call: TRBV5-1; cdr3_nt: TGCGCCAGCAGCTTGACAGGGAATTCCTACAATGAGCAGTTCTTC; cdr3_aa: CASSLTGNSYNEQFF
j_call: TRBJ2-4; clone_size: few; d_call: -; v_call: TRBV30; cdr3_nt: TGTGCCTGGAGTGTAACGGGGTCGATAGCCAAAAACATTCAGTACTTC; cdr3_aa: CAWSVTGSIAKNIQYF
j_call: TRBJ2-1; clone_size: many; d_call: -; v_call: TRBV29-1; cdr3_nt: TGCAGCGTTGTTGGGGTCCCGAGCTCCTACAATGAGCAGTTCTTC; cdr3_aa: CSVVGVPSSYNEQFF
j_call: TRBJ2-6; clone_size: many; d_call: -; v_call: TRBV5-1; cdr3_nt: TGCGCCAGCAGCTTGGCCGACCCAGTGGGTGGGGCCAACGTCCTGACTTTC; cdr3_aa: CASSLADPVGGANVLTF
j_call: TRBJ2-2; clone_size: many; d_call: -; v_call: TRBV27; cdr3_nt: TGTGCCAGCAGTTTGACTGTGAACACCGGGGAGCTGTTTTTT; cdr3_aa: CASSLTVNTGELFF
j_call: TRBJ1-2; clone_size: -; d_call: -; v_call: TRBV4-1; cdr3_nt: TGCGCCAGCAGCCAAGATCTTTCATGGGTCCAAAATGGCTACACCTTC; cdr3_aa: CASSQDLSWVQNGYTF
j_call: TRBJ1-1; clone_size: many; d_call: -; v_call: TRBV20-1; cdr3_nt: TGCAGTGCTAGAGATTCCCAGGGTCCCACTGAAGCTTTCTTT; cdr3_aa: CSARDSQGPTEAFF
j_call: TRBJ2-1; clone_size: many; d_call: -; v_call: TRBV10-2; cdr3_nt: TGCGCCAGCAGGGGGGATGGAGACAATGAGCAGTTCTTC; cdr3_aa: CASRGDGDNEQFF
j_call: TRBJ2-5; clone_size: -; d_call: -; v_call: TRBV20-1; cdr3_nt: TGCAGTGCTAGACACCAAGAGACCCAGTACTTC; cdr3_aa: CSARHQETQYF
j_call: TRBJ2-7; clone_size: many; d_call: -; v_call: TRBV27; cdr3_nt: TGTGCCAGCAGTTGGGGGGACGCATCATACGAGCAGTACTTC; cdr3_aa: CASSWGDASYEQYF
j_call: TRBJ2-3; clone_size: many; d_call: TRBD2; v_call: TRBV5-6; cdr3_nt: TGTGCCAGCAGCTTGGTGAGCGGGGCCACAGATACGCAGTATTTT; cdr3_aa: CASSLVSGATDTQYF
j_call: TRBJ1-5; clone_size: many; d_call: -; v_call: TRBV4-1; cdr3_nt: TGCGCCAGCAGCCAGGTAGACAGATCCAATCAGCCCCAGCATTTT; cdr3_aa: CASSQVDRSNQPQHF
j_call: TRBJ2-5; clone_size: many; d_call: -; v_call: TRBV20-1; cdr3_nt: TGCAGTGCTAGAGATGAGGAATCGGGAGAGACCCAGTACTTC; cdr3_aa: CSARDEESGETQYF
j_call: TRBJ2-3; clone_size: many; d_call: -; v_call: TRBV5-1; cdr3_nt: TGCGCCAGCAGCCCCGCGGCTCCGGGGTCCACAGATACGCAGTATTTT; cdr3_aa: CASSPAAPGSTDTQYF
j_call: TRBJ1-2; clone_size: many; d_call: TRBD1; v_call: TRBV7-2; cdr3_nt: TGTGCCAGCAGCCAAGGACAGGGGTGGTTCTATGGCTACACCTTC; cdr3_aa: CASSQGQGWFYGYTF